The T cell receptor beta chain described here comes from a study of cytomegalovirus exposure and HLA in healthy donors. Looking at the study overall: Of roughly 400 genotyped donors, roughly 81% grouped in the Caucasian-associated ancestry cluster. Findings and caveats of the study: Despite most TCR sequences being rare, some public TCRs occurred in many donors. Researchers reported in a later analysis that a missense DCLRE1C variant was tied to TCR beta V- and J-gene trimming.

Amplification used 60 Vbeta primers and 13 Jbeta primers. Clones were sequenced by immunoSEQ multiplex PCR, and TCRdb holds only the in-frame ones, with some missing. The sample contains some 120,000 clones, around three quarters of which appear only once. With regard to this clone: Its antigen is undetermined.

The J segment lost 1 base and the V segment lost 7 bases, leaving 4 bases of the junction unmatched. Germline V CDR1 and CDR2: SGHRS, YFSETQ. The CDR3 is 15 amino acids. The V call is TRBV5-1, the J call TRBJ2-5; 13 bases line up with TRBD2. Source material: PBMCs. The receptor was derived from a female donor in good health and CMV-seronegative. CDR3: CASSRLAGGQETQYF. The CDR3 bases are TGCGCCAGCTCTAGACTAGCGGGGGGCCAAGAGACCCAGTACTTC.